Shown below are 12 T cell receptor beta chains from a single sample sequenced in a study of blood T cell repertoires in COVID-19. Only in-frame clones appear in the TCRdb table, and some are missing; sequencing was by immunoSEQ multiplex PCR. The table shows approximately 200,000 clones, with around 83% occurring only once. Sequencing input: peripheral blood. Receptors originate from a man over 45 who had recovered from COVID-19.

The chain links TRBV6-5 to TRBJ1-2, with 8 bases matching TRBD1. This CDR3 has 15 residues. In germline, CDR1 is MNHEY, CDR2 SVGAGI. Trimming at V came to 4 bases and at J to 4 bases, leaving 8 bases not matched to a gene. CDR3 protein: CASSSRTGSGYGYTF. DNA of the CDR3: TGTGCCAGCAGTTCCCGGACAGGGTCTGGCTATGGCTACACCTTC.

Note on this clone: Within the sample, other DNA sequences also encode this same CDR3. J is TRBJ2-7 and V is TRBV18, with TRBD1 matching 9 bases. With V trimmed by 6 bases and J by 3 bases, 3 bases remained unmatched. CDR1 is KGHSH and CDR2 is LQKENI in the germline V gene. This CDR3 comprises 13 residues. The chain's CDR3 is CASSKDRGYEQYF. The DNA of the CDR3 is TGTGCCAGCTCGAAGGACAGGGGCTACGAGCAGTACTTC.

J is TRBJ2-7 and V is TRBV10-1, with 8 bases that match TRBD1. The CDR3 is made up of 14 amino acids. V trimming: 2 bases; J trimming: 2 bases; junction bases outside the gene matches: 2. Germline V gives CDR1 WNHNN, CDR2 SYGVQD (reference sequence). For the CDR3, the DNA is TGCGCCAGCAGTGAGAACAGGGGGGCCTACGAGCAGTACTTC. Amino acids: CASSENRGAYEQYF.

This clone has only a few counts. V gene TRBV19 combines with J gene TRBJ2-7, with D possibly being TRBD2 (5 bases). Looked up from germline, CDR1 is LNHDA and CDR2 is SQIVND (reference sequence). The CDR3 loop spans 13 amino acids. V shed 3 bases and J shed 6 bases, with 12 bases lying between them. The CDR3 coding sequence is TGTGCCAGTAGTATCGGAGCCGGGGTCGAGCAGTACTTC. This encodes CASSIGAGVEQYF.

This clone was counted at least ten times. J is TRBJ2-2 and V is TRBV30; 7 nucleotides line up with TRBD1. In germline, CDR1 is GTSNPN, CDR2 SVGIG (reference sequence). There are 14 residues in the CDR3. The V gene end was trimmed by 4 bases and the J gene end by 5 bases; junction bases not matched to a gene: 7. CDR3 coding DNA: TGTGCCTGGAAGGGGGCGCGTGAAACCGGGGAGCTGTTTTTT. This encodes CAWKGARETGELFF. Using reference TRBV30 and TRBJ2-2 for the parts outside the CDR3, the full variable domain is SQTIHQWPATLVQPVGSPLSLECTVEGTSNPNLYWYRQAAGRGLQLLFYSVGIGQISSEVPQNLSASRPQDRQFILSSKKLLLSDSGFYLCAWKGARETGELFFGEGSRLTVL.

The rearrangement uses TRBV9 and TRBJ2-2, with 12 bases fitting TRBD2. V lost 2 bases and J lost 0; bases outside the gene matches: 5. The length of the CDR3 is 18 residues. The germline CDR1 and CDR2 sequences are SGDLS and YYNGEE. The CDR3 sequence is CASSVGLAGGSNTGELFF. Here the CDR3 DNA reads TGTGCCAGCAGCGTGGGACTAGCGGGTGGGTCGAACACCGGGGAGCTGTTTTTT.

The CDR3 region has the DNA TGTGCCAGCAGTGAAGCCCGGGACAGGGTTCGGTCTTTCGAGCAGTACTTC. Amino acids: CASSEARDRVRSFEQYF. The chain joins TRBV6-1 to TRBJ2-7; 9 bases fit TRBD1. The CDR3 runs to 17 residues. Trimming took 0 bases from V and 6 from J; bases not matched to a gene: 12. Germline V gene data show CDR1 as MNHNS and CDR2 as SASEGT.

V usage is TRBV7-9 and J usage is TRBJ2-3; 11 bases map to TRBD2. The CDR3 contains 17 residues. V dropped 3 bases and J dropped 0; count of bases not matched to a gene: 5. Germline CDR1 SEHNR, CDR2 FQNEAQ (reference sequence). CDR3 nucleotides: TGTGCCAGCAGCTTCCCGGGACTAGCGGCTAGCACAGATACGCAGTATTTT. It encodes CASSFPGLAASTDTQYF.

The chain combines TRBV18 with TRBJ1-2; 8 nucleotides align to TRBD1. The germline V gene has CDR1 KGHSH and CDR2 LQKENI. The CDR3 totals 18 residues. V shed 1 base and J 2 bases; nucleotides not matched to a gene: 12. In DNA form, the CDR3 reads TGTGCCAGCTCACCACTGGGTTTTGTCAGGGGGCAGAACTATGGCTACACCTTC. This translates into CASSPLGFVRGQNYGYTF.

A few counts support this clone. The chain couples TRBV7-9 to TRBJ2-7; D perhaps matches TRBD2 (7 bases). Germline V CDR1 and CDR2: SEHNR, FQNEAQ (reference sequence). V was clipped by 10 bases and J by 2 bases, with 12 bases between them. CDR3 size: 12 residues. In nucleotides, the CDR3 is TGTGCCACCGAGGGGGGGGCCTACGAGCAGTACTTC. Amino acid sequence: CATEGGAYEQYF.

The chain joins TRBV28 to TRBJ1-3; TRBD1 matches at 7 bases. CDR3 length equals 15 residues. Germline CDR1 reads MDHEN; CDR2 reads SYDVKM. With V trimmed by 6 bases and J by 4 bases, 9 bases remained unmatched. The DNA for the CDR3 is TGTGCCAGCAGGCCTACAGGGGTGGCAGGAAACACCATATATTTT. Amino acids: CASRPTGVAGNTIYF.

The genes are TRBV19 and TRBJ2-7; 7 positions agree with TRBD2. The V gene end was trimmed by 3 bases and the J gene end by 4 bases; junction bases not matched to a gene: 12. This CDR3 is built from 16 residues. Germline lookup yields CDR1 LNHDA and CDR2 SQIVND (reference sequence). The CDR3 DNA is TGTGCCAGTAGTATGCCCGTCGGCGGGAGTAGATACGAGCAGTACTTC. Translating it yields CASSMPVGGSRYEQYF. Combining the CDR3 with reference TRBV19 and TRBJ2-7 gives the whole variable domain DGGITQSPKYLFRKEGQNVTLSCEQNLNHDAMYWYRQDPGQGLRLIYYSQIVNDFQKGDIAEGYSVSREKKESFPLTVTSAQKNPTAFYLCASSMPVGGSRYEQYFGPGTRLTVT.